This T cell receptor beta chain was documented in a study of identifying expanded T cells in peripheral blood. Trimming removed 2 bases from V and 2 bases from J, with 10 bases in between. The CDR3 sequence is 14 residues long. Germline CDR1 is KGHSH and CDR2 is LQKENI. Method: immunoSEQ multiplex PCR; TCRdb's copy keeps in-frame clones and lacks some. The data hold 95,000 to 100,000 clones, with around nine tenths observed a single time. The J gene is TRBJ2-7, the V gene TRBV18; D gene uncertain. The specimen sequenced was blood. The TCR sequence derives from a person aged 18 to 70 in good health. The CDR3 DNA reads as TGTGCCAGCTCACCATCCTCTGATGCCTACGAGCAGTACTTC. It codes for CASSPSSDAYEQYF.